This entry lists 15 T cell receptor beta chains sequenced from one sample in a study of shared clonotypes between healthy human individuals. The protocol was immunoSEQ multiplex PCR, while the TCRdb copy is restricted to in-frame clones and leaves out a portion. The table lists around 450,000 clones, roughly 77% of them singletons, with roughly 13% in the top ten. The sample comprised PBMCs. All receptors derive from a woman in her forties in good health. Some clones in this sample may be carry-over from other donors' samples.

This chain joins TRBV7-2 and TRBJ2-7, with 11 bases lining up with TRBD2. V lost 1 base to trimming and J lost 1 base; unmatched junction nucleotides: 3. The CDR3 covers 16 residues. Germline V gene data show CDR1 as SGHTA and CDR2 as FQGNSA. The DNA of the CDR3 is TGTGCCAGCAGCTTAGTAGCGGGAGGGTTTTCCTACGAGCAGTACTTC. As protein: CASSLVAGGFSYEQYF.

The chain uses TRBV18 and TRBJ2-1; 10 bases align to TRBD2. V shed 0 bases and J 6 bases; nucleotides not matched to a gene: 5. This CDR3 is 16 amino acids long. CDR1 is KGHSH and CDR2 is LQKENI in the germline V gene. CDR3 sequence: CASSPPLAGVGNEQFF. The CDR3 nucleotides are TGTGCCAGCTCACCACCGCTAGCGGGAGTGGGCAATGAGCAGTTCTTC.

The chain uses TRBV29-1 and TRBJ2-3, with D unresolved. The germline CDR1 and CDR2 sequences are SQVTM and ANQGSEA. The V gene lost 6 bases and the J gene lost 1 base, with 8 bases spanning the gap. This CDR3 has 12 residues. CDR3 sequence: CSVYHGTDTQYF. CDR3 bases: TGCAGCGTCTATCACGGCACAGATACGCAGTATTTT.

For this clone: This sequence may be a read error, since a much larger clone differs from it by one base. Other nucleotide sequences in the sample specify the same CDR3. CDR3 sequence: CASSLGGTDTQYF. For the CDR3, the DNA is TGTGCCAGCAGCTTAGGGGGCACAGATACGCAGTATTTT. The rearrangement joins TRBV7-2 to TRBJ2-3, with D unclear. V was cut by 1 base and J by 1 base, with 3 bases left in between. The CDR3 is made up of 13 amino acids. The V gene's germline CDR1 is SGHTA and CDR2 FQGNSA.

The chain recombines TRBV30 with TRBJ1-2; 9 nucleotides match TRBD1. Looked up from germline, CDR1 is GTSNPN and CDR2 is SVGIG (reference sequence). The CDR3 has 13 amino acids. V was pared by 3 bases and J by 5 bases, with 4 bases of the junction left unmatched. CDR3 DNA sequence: TGTGCCTGGAGGGGGACAGGGCAATATGGCTACACCTTC. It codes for CAWRGTGQYGYTF.

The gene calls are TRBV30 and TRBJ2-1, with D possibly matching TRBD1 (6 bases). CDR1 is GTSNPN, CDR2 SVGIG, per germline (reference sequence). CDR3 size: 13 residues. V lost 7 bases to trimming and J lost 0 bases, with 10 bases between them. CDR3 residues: CASDRPSYNEQFF. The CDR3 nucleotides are TGTGCCTCCGACAGGCCCTCCTACAATGAGCAGTTCTTC.

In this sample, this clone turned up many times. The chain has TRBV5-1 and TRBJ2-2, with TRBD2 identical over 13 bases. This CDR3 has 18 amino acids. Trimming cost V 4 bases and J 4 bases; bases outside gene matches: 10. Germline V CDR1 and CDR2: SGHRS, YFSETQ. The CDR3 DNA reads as TGCGCCAGCAGCCTTCGGACTAGCGGGAGCCCATCCACCGGGGAGCTGTTTTTT. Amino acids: CASSLRTSGSPSTGELFF.

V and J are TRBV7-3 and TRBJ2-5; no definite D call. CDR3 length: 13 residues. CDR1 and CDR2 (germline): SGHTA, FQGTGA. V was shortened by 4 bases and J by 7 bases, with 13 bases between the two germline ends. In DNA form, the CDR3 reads TGTGCCAGCAGCTCCTCACCCACGGCGACCCAGTACTTC. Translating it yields CASSSSPTATQYF. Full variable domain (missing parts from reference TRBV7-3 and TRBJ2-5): GAGVSQTPSNKVTEKGKYVELRCDPISGHTALYWYRQSLGQGPEFLIYFQGTGAADDSGLPNDRFFAVRPEGSVSTLKIQRTERGDSAVYLCASSSSPTATQYFGPGTRLLVL.

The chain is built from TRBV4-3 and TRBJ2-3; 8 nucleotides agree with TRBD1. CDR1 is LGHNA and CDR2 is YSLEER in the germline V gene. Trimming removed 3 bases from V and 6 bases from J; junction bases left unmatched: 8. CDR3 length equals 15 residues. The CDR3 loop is CASSQGTGGADTQYF. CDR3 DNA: TGCGCCAGCAGCCAGGGGACAGGAGGAGCGGATACGCAGTATTTT.

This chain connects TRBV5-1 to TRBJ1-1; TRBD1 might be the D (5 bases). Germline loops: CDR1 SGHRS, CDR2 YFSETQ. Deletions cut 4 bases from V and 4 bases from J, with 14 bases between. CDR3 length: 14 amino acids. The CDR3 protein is CASSLEGMGTEAFF. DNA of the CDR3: TGCGCCAGCAGCCTAGAGGGGATGGGCACTGAAGCTTTCTTT.

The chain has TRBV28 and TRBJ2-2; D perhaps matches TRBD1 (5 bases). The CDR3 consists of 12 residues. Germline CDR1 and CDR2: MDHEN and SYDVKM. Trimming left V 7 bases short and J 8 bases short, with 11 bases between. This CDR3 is CASTLQGGELFF. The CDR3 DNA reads TGTGCCAGCACCCTTCAGGGTGGGGAGCTGTTTTTT.

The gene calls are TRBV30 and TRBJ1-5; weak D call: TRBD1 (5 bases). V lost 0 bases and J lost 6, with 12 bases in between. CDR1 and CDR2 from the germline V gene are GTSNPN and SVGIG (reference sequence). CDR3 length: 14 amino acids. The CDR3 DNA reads TGTGCCTGGAGTGTAGGGGAGGTAGGTCAGCCCCAGCATTTT. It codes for CAWSVGEVGQPQHF.

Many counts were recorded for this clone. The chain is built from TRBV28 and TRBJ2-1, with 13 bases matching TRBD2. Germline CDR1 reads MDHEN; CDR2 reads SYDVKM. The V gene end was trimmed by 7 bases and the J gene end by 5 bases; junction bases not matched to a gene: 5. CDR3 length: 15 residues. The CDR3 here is CASKAGTSGNNEQFF. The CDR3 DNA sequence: TGTGCCAGCAAGGCCGGGACTAGCGGGAACAATGAGCAGTTCTTC.

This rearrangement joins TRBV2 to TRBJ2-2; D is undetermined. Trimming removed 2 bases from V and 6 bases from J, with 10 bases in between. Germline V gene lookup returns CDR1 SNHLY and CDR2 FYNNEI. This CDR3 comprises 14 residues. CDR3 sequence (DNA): TGTGCCAGCAGTGAATTGGTGGGTCCCGGGGAGCTGTTTTTT. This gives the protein CASSELVGPGELFF.

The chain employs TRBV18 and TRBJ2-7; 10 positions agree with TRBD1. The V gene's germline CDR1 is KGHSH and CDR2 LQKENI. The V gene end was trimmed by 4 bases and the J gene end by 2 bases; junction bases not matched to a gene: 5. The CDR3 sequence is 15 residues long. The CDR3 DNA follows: TGTGCCAGCTCACAAGGACAGGGGGTTACCTACGAGCAGTACTTC. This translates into CASSQGQGVTYEQYF.